The clone carrying this T cell receptor beta chain has more than one count but fewer than ten. CDR3 length: 14 residues. PCR employed 60 Vbeta and 13 Jbeta primers. Produced via immunoSEQ multiplex PCR; TCRdb's table is partial and in-frame only. The table has about 160,000 clones, over 80% seen once. The data stem from a study of cytomegalovirus exposure and HLA in healthy donors. The specimen sequenced was PBMCs. The origin of this receptor is a boy younger than 10 in good health and CMV-seronegative. The rearrangement uses TRBV12-2 and TRBJ1-1; the table's TRBD1 call for D was not verified on the DNA. TRBV12-2 is listed as a pseudogene. CDR3: CASRLEGVNTEAFF. CDR3 in DNA: TGTGCAAGTCGCTTAGAGGGGGTAAACACTGAAGCTTTCTTT.